This record covers a single TCR beta chain. Its antigen is not known. This record belongs to a study of siplizumab effects on memory and regulatory T cells. Overall study findings and caveats: Roughly 75-96% of proliferating CD4+ or CD8+ clones lacked a naive or memory phenotype that could be assigned. Sequences below about 10^-5 frequency were poorly captured, and few alloreactive clones mapped to unstimulated subsets.

Here immunoSEQ multiplex PCR was the method, and the copy in TCRdb shows in-frame clones only, minus some. The sample lists about 87,000 clones, approximately 93% seen once, with roughly 0.29% in the top ten. CDR1 is MNHNY and CDR2 is SVGAGI in the germline V gene (reference sequence). V was trimmed by 2 bases and J by 2 bases, leaving 10 bases between them. The CDR3 sequence is 14 residues long. Sequenced: non-Treg CD4+ T cells sorted from blood. The clonotype originates from a human donor in good health. V gene TRBV6-6 combines with J gene TRBJ2-7, with TRBD2 as a possible D gene (5 bases). In DNA, the CDR3 is TGTGCCAGCAGTTACCAAACCGGGACCTACGAGCAGTACTTC. Its translation is CASSYQTGTYEQYF.